Following are 10 T cell receptor beta chains from one sample sequenced in a study of blood T cell repertoires in COVID-19. Some clones are missing from TCRdb's copy, which holds only in-frame ones; the method was immunoSEQ multiplex PCR. The sample has 310,000 or so clones, about 85% seen once. Sequencing was carried out using peripheral blood. The source of these receptors is a woman between 45 and 65 years old who had recovered from COVID-19.

V is TRBV15 and J is TRBJ1-6, with D uncertain. The CDR3 runs 16 residues. Germline CDR1 LNHNV, CDR2 YYDKDF (reference sequence). Between the trimmed V and J ends, which lost 0 bases and 4 bases, there was a span of 10 bases. The CDR3, as DNA: TGTGCCACCAGCAGAGATGGAGCCAGTTATAATTCACCCCTCCACTTT. Encoded protein: CATSRDGASYNSPLHF.

The chain uses TRBV4-2 and TRBJ2-7, with a weak D call TRBD1 (5 bases). V was clipped by 0 bases and J by 0 bases, with 12 bases between them. The CDR3 has 16 amino acids. The germline V gene encodes CDR1 LGHNA and CDR2 YNFKEQ. The CDR3 here is CASSQESGSSSYEQYF. The CDR3, as DNA: TGTGCCAGCAGCCAAGAGTCAGGGTCCAGCTCCTACGAGCAGTACTTC.

The chain has TRBV4-1 and TRBJ2-7; TRBD2 matches at 9 bases. The trim removed 0 bases at V and 2 bases at J, leaving 8 bases unmatched. The CDR3 has 17 amino acids. CDR1 MGHRA and CDR2 YSYEKL come from the germline V gene. The CDR3 region has the DNA TGCGCCAGCAGCCAAGATACAGAGAGCGGGAGGACCTACGAGCAGTACTTC. This sequence encodes CASSQDTESGRTYEQYF.

The rearrangement uses TRBV30 and TRBJ2-1; D may be TRBD1 (5 bases). Germline CDR1 GTSNPN, CDR2 SVGIG (reference sequence). This CDR3 region has 15 residues. Trimming took 0 bases from V and 5 from J, leaving 14 bases between them. The CDR3 coding sequence is TGTGCCTGGAGTGTAGGTTGGGGCTTGGACAATGAGCAGTTCTTC. Its translation is CAWSVGWGLDNEQFF.

The rearrangement joins TRBV6-5 to TRBJ1-1; 9 bases are a match to TRBD1. CDR1 and CDR2 from the germline V gene are MNHEY and SVGAGI. The CDR3 consists of 15 residues. J lost 0 bases, V lost 5 bases, and 4 bases had no gene match. CDR3 residues: CASSRDREMNTEAFF. The CDR3, as DNA: TGTGCCAGCAGTAGGGACAGGGAGATGAACACTGAAGCTTTCTTT.

The V gene is TRBV6-5, the J gene TRBJ2-4; D may be TRBD1 (5 bases). Germline V gives CDR1 MNHEY, CDR2 SVGAGI. Trimming took 0 bases from V and 1 from J, leaving 10 bases between them. The CDR3 totals 16 residues. The DNA of the CDR3 is TGTGCCAGCAGTTACTCGGCCAGGGTGGCCAAAAACATTCAGTACTTC. Residues: CASSYSARVAKNIQYF.

V usage is TRBV7-8 and J usage is TRBJ1-2, with D perhaps TRBD1 (5 bases). Germline values: CDR1 SGHVS, CDR2 FQNEAQ. Trimming cost V 1 base and J 3 bases, with 12 bases left between them. The CDR3 runs 15 residues. CDR3 sequence: CASSLELQGYYGYTF. The CDR3 DNA reads as TGTGCCAGCAGCTTAGAGCTGCAGGGTTACTATGGCTACACCTTC.

The chain employs TRBV29-1 and TRBJ2-7; 10 nucleotides match TRBD2. The germline V gene encodes CDR1 SQVTM and CDR2 ANQGSEA. The CDR3 is 13 amino acids. Losses at the gene ends were 7 bases for V and 4 bases for J; bases not matched to a gene: 7. CDR3 protein: CSALAGGRYEQYF. The CDR3 DNA follows: TGCAGCGCCTTAGCGGGGGGCAGATACGAGCAGTACTTC.

The rearrangement links TRBV7-2 to TRBJ1-2; the match to TRBD1 covers 8 bases. Germline assignment: CDR1 SGHTA and CDR2 FQGNSA. V shed 5 bases and J 8 bases; nucleotides not matched to a gene: 7. The CDR3 consists of 13 residues. The CDR3 bases are TGTGCCAGCAGCGCTGGGACAGGCGGGGGCTACACCTTC. Encoded protein: CASSAGTGGGYTF.

The chain joins TRBV15 to TRBJ1-2, with D possibly TRBD1 on 5 matching bases. This CDR3 spans 16 amino acids. The ends were cut back, 8 bases at V and 2 bases at J, with 21 bases in the middle. Germline values: CDR1 LNHNV, CDR2 YYDKDF (reference sequence). This CDR3 is CATQQSTPRGNYGYTF. For the CDR3, the DNA is TGTGCCACCCAGCAGAGTACTCCTAGGGGCAACTATGGCTACACCTTC.